The 20 T cell receptor beta chains below were found in one sample sequenced in a study of T cell responses to AZD1222 COVID-19 vaccine. The table came from immunoSEQ multiplex PCR; TCRdb's copy has only in-frame clones and leaves some out. The sample shows approximately 190,000 clones, about nine tenths of them seen only once. Sequencing was performed on peripheral blood, taken on day 0 of AZD1222 vaccination. Receptor source: an adult in good health.

This chain links TRBV28 with TRBJ1-4; D call uncertain. The ends were cut back, 3 bases at V and 4 bases at J, with 6 bases in the middle. The length of the CDR3 is 13 residues. Germline V CDR1 and CDR2: MDHEN, SYDVKM. This chain's CDR3 is CASSLAHNEKLFF. For the CDR3, the DNA is TGTGCCAGCAGTTTGGCCCATAATGAAAAACTGTTTTTT. Full variable domain (rest looked up from reference TRBV28 and TRBJ1-4): DVKVTQSSRYLVKRTGEKVFLECVQDMDHENMFWYRQDPGLGLRLIYFSYDVKMKEKGDIPEGYSVSREKKERFSLILESASTNQTSMYLCASSLAHNEKLFFGSGTQLSVL.

The chain joins TRBV18 to TRBJ2-3, with D maybe TRBD1 (6 bases). Trimming pared 6 bases from V and 6 bases from J, leaving 16 bases between. Germline CDR1 KGHSH, CDR2 LQKENI. The CDR3 sequence is 14 residues long. The CDR3 DNA reads as TGTGCCAGCTCTTCGGACAGCTTTGAGGATACGCAGTATTTT. Its protein product is CASSSDSFEDTQYF.

The J gene is TRBJ1-5, the V gene TRBV28, with D possibly matching TRBD1 (5 bases). V was trimmed by 3 bases and J by 5 bases, leaving 14 bases between them. CDR1 is MDHEN, CDR2 SYDVKM, per germline. This CDR3 spans 15 amino acids. CDR3 loop: CASSFFGHTDQPQHF. The CDR3 nucleotides read TGTGCCAGCAGTTTTTTTGGACATACCGATCAGCCCCAGCATTTT.

This clone was recorded only once. The chain recombines TRBV19 with TRBJ2-1; 9 nucleotides line up with TRBD1. Germline CDR1 LNHDA, CDR2 SQIVND (reference sequence). The J segment lost 6 bases and the V segment lost 7 bases, leaving 16 bases of the junction unmatched. The length of the CDR3 is 17 residues. The CDR3 DNA reads TGTGCCAGTAAAAGGGGCCAGGGACAGGGCCTCCTCAATGAGCAGTTCTTC. This sequence encodes CASKRGQGQGLLNEQFF.

This chain links TRBV6-2 or TRBV6-3 with TRBJ2-3; TRBD1 agrees at 7 bases. The J segment lost 1 base and the V segment lost 4 bases, leaving 2 bases of the junction unmatched. The length of the CDR3 is 14 residues. In germline, CDR1 is MNHEY, CDR2 SVGEGT. CDR3 loop: CASSLTGGTDTQYF. CDR3 DNA: TGTGCCAGCAGTTTAACAGGGGGCACAGATACGCAGTATTTT.

The V and J genes are TRBV18 and TRBJ2-7, with D possibly being TRBD2 (6 bases). The V gene lost 6 bases and the J gene lost 0 bases, with 9 bases spanning the gap. CDR3 length: 13 residues. Germline V gene lookup returns CDR1 KGHSH and CDR2 LQKENI. In DNA, the CDR3 is TGTGCCAGCTCGCGGGACTCCTCCTACGAGCAGTACTTC. Its protein is CASSRDSSYEQYF.

The sample holds one count of this clone. V usage is TRBV29-1 and J usage is TRBJ2-1; 7 positions match TRBD2. V dropped 8 bases and J dropped 8; count of bases not matched to a gene: 12. This CDR3 is 13 amino acids long. Germline CDR1 and CDR2: SQVTM and ANQGSEA. The DNA of the CDR3 is TGCAGCACCCGATGGAGCGGGGTATATGAGCAGTTCTTC. It codes for CSTRWSGVYEQFF.

This rearrangement joins TRBV6-4 to TRBJ2-2; D is perhaps TRBD1 (6 bases). CDR3 length equals 17 residues. Germline assignment: CDR1 MRHNA and CDR2 SNTAGT. V lost 0 bases and J lost 1, with 12 bases in between. The CDR3 nucleotides read TGTGCCAGCAGTGACTCCCAGGGGCAGAAGAACACCGGGGAGCTGTTTTTT. This encodes CASSDSQGQKNTGELFF.

This clone is a singleton in its sample. The chain couples TRBV12-3 or TRBV12-4 to TRBJ2-1; D call uncertain. The CDR3 sequence is 12 residues long. Trimming removed 7 bases at V and 6 bases at J, with 10 bases between. CDR3 DNA: TGTGCCAGCAAATGGGCCGGCAATGAGCAGTTCTTC. Amino acids: CASKWAGNEQFF.

The rearrangement joins TRBV7-3 to TRBJ2-1; D may correspond to TRBD1 or TRBD2 (6 bases each). Germline CDR1 and CDR2: SGHTA and FQGTGA. The CDR3 covers 15 residues. The V end was cut by 5 bases, the J end by 4 bases, with 15 bases between. Here the CDR3 reads CASSPGARSYNEQFF. The CDR3 DNA is TGTGCCAGCAGCCCGGGGGCTAGATCGTACAATGAGCAGTTCTTC.

This rearrangement joins TRBV5-6 to TRBJ2-2; D is unresolved. V was pared by 4 bases and J by 6 bases, with 7 bases between. The CDR3 runs to 12 residues. CDR1 is SGHDT and CDR2 is YYEEEE in the germline V gene. The CDR3 loop reads CASSADPGELFF. CDR3 in DNA: TGTGCCAGCAGCGCAGACCCCGGGGAGCTGTTTTTT.

This rearrangement joins TRBV5-1 to TRBJ1-4, with D possibly being TRBD1 (5 bases). V gave up 6 bases and J gave up 6 bases, with 15 bases separating them. The CDR3 extends over 14 amino acids. CDR1 is SGHRS, CDR2 YFSETQ, per germline. The CDR3 here is CASKKLGQDEKLFF. DNA of the CDR3: TGCGCCAGCAAGAAGCTGGGGCAGGATGAAAAACTGTTTTTT. Using reference TRBV5-1 and TRBJ1-4 for the parts outside the CDR3, the full variable domain is KAGVTQTPRYLIKTRGQQVTLSCSPISGHRSVSWYQQTPGQGLQFLFEYFSETQRNKGNFPGRFSGRQFSNSRSEMNVSTLELGDSALYLCASKKLGQDEKLFFGSGTQLSVL.

V is TRBV7-2 and J is TRBJ1-4; no firm D call. Germline V gene data show CDR1 as SGHTA and CDR2 as FQGNSA. V lost 3 bases, J lost 5 bases, and 16 bases lay in between. This CDR3 has 16 residues. The CDR3 sequence is CASSLRVNPSNEKLFF. CDR3 in DNA: TGTGCCAGCAGCTTGAGGGTGAACCCCTCAAATGAAAAACTGTTTTTT.

V usage is TRBV10-3 and J usage is TRBJ2-7; perhaps TRBD1 as D (5 bases). CDR1 and CDR2 (germline): ENHRY, SYGVKD. The CDR3 covers 16 residues. V lost 4 bases and J 3 bases, leaving 19 bases between the germline ends. The CDR3 DNA is TGTGCCATCAGTGGGCGTACAGGAACCTGGGACTACGAGCAGTACTTC. It yields the protein CAISGRTGTWDYEQYF.

The chain couples TRBV7-2 to TRBJ2-3, with 14 positions matching TRBD2. The V and J ends lost 4 bases and 1 base, in that order; junction bases with no gene match: 7. The CDR3 runs to 18 residues. Germline loops: CDR1 SGHTA, CDR2 FQGNSA. CDR3 sequence: CASSSPGLAGARTDTQYF. The CDR3 coding sequence is TGTGCCAGCAGCTCTCCGGGACTAGCGGGGGCCCGCACAGATACGCAGTATTTT. Complete variable domain (other parts from reference TRBV7-2 and TRBJ2-3): GAGVSQSPSNKVTEKGKDVELRCDPISGHTALYWYRQSLGQGLEFLIYFQGNSAPDKSGLPSDRFSAERTGGSVSTLTIQRTQQEDSAVYLCASSSPGLAGARTDTQYFGPGTRLTVL.

This chain links TRBV18 with TRBJ2-1; 8 bases are a match to TRBD1. CDR1 and CDR2 from the germline V gene are KGHSH and LQKENI. V was pared by 2 bases and J by 4 bases, with 4 bases of the junction left unmatched. The CDR3 totals 15 residues. CDR3 sequence reads: CASSPWTGRYNEQFF. CDR3 DNA sequence: TGTGCCAGCTCACCATGGACAGGGAGGTACAATGAGCAGTTCTTC.

Turning to this clone: Other DNA sequences of this sample code for an identical CDR3. The gene calls are TRBV7-9 and TRBJ2-1; D is undetermined. Germline V gene lookup returns CDR1 SEHNR and CDR2 FQNEAQ (reference sequence). Deletions cut 3 bases from V and 1 base from J, with 4 bases between. The CDR3 is made up of 13 amino acids. CDR3 in amino acids: CASSLGSYNEQFF. In DNA, the CDR3 is TGTGCCAGCAGCTTGGGATCCTACAATGAGCAGTTCTTC.

The rearrangement uses TRBV2 and TRBJ2-3, with 7 nucleotides matching TRBD2. The CDR3 contains 17 residues. V shed 3 bases and J 2 bases; nucleotides not matched to a gene: 11. Germline CDR1 and CDR2: SNHLY and FYNNEI. CDR3 amino acids: CASSDIGDYRFTDTQYF. Written as DNA, the CDR3 is TGTGCCAGCAGTGATATTGGGGACTATAGGTTCACAGATACGCAGTATTTT. Together with reference TRBV2 and TRBJ2-3, the CDR3 gives the full variable domain: EPEVTQTPSHQVTQMGQEVILRCVPISNHLYFYWYRQILGQKVEFLVSFYNNEISEKSEIFDDQFSVERPDGSNFTLKIRSTKLEDSAMYFCASSDIGDYRFTDTQYFGPGTRLTVL.

The V gene is TRBV9, the J gene TRBJ2-2; possible D gene TRBD2, 5 bases. Germline CDR1 and CDR2: SGDLS and YYNGEE. Trimming pared 7 bases from V and 3 bases from J, leaving 19 bases between. The CDR3 spans 16 residues. CDR3 in DNA: TGTGCCAGCGCCATTAGCGTTTCCCCAGACACCGGGGAGCTGTTTTTT. Its protein is CASAISVSPDTGELFF. Looking up the rest from reference TRBV9 and TRBJ2-2 gives the full variable domain: DSGVTQTPKHLITATGQRVTLRCSPRSGDLSVYWYQQSLDQGLQFLIQYYNGEERAKGNILERFSAQQFPDLHSELNLSSLELGDSALYFCASAISVSPDTGELFFGEGSRLTVL.

The J gene is TRBJ2-1, the V gene TRBV28, with 10 positions matching TRBD1. Per germline, CDR1 MDHEN and CDR2 SYDVKM. The CDR3 extends over 15 amino acids. Germline trimming cut 4 bases from V and 8 bases from J; bases unmatched to any gene: 8. CDR3: CASSSYGQGGYEQFF. In DNA, the CDR3 is TGTGCCAGCAGTTCCTATGGACAGGGGGGGTATGAGCAGTTCTTC.